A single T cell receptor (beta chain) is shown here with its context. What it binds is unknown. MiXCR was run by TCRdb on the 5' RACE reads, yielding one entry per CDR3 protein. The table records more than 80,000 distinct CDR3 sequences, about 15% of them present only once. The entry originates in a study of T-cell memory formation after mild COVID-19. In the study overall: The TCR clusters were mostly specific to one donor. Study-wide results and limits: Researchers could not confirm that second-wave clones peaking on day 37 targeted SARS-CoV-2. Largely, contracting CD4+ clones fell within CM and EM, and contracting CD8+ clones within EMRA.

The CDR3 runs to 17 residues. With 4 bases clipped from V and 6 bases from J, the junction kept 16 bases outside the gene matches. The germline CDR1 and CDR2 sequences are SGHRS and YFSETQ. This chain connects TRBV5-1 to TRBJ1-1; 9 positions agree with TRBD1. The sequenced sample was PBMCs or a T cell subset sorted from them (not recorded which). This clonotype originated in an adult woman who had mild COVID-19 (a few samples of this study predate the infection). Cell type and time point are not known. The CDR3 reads CASSPDLTGGEWAEAFF. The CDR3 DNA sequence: TGCGCCAGCAGCCCAGACCTAACAGGGGGCGAATGGGCTGAAGCTTTCTTT.